This T cell receptor (beta chain) comes out of a study of shared clonotypes between healthy human individuals (dated by TCRdb to 2018 to 2021). At the level of the whole study: Three men and two women, aged 18 to 49 years, made up the cohort. Between about 0.9 and 10 billion PBMCs per donor were obtained by leukapheresis. To estimate repertoire size and how much clonotype sharing occurs between individuals, the study deeply sequenced the blood TCR repertoires of a handful of healthy adults. For each donor, CD4 naive and CD4 memory were each run on three plates, CD8 naive on two plates, and CD8 memory on one plate. To increase sequencing depth and limit assay-specific biases, TCR repertoire library preparation and sequencing were carried out by different laboratories using diverse techniques. General conclusions and limits of the study: Sampling was restricted to blood, and TCR repertoires in tissue are likely to differ from TCR repertoires in blood. Based on pairwise subsampling, the degree of clonotype sharing among donors was expected to be affected by sequencing depth. Estimated clonotype richness was generally larger for naive than for memory subsets. Incomplete sequencing was indicated by rarefaction of sorted-subset datasets, despite the large sequencing depth. Higher generation probabilities were observed for clonotypes shared by all four sorted-subset donors than for non-shared clonotypes. Because the study included a small number of donors, the genetic and exposure-history diversity represented was limited. When a few donors were compared, the shared fraction of clonotypes was 5% to 6.5% for naive CD4, approximately 3.3% for naive CD8, 2.3% for memory CD4, and approximately 0.4% for memory CD8.

Using the deep immunoSEQ assay, multiplex PCR amplified TCR CDR3 regions from genomic DNA. Extracted genomic DNA from each cell subset was distributed evenly across all wells of several immunoSEQ 96-well plates, and each plate was treated as a replicate. For sorted subsets, approximately 190 ng genomic DNA, equal to 30,000 or so T cell genomes, was loaded into each replicate PCR. Purified libraries were quantified with a Qubit 3.0 fluorometer, sized on a Bioanalyzer 2100, and re-quantified with the KAPA Library Quantification kit. Every immunoSEQ 96-well plate was sequenced on a separate single-read 150-cycle Illumina NextSeq 550 flow cell. The authors processed their data as follows. Because the immunoSEQ output held only junctional sequences and lacked quality scores, the filtering could not match the filtering applied to full-length reads. To assign V/J genes and CDR3, sequences were annotated using PyIR, a Python wrapper for IgBLAST v1.9, with IMGT germline references. Any read was removed if the V/J assignment was weak (E-value above 1e-6), the CDR3 was missing, or the read contained stop codons, out-of-frame junctions, or ambiguous translated residues. V3J clonotypes were defined as sequences sharing the same inferred V gene, J gene, and CDR3 amino acid sequence. The percentage overlap between two repertoires was calculated by dividing the number of shared unique clonotypes by the size of the smaller repertoire. RTK rarefaction, the Chao1 estimator, and Recon v2.1 estimates of unobserved clonotypes were used to assess repertoire richness. For all TCRbeta clonotypes obtained by the gDNA method from four donors, generation probabilities were computed with OLGA. Drawn from immuneACCESS, this table holds only the in-frame rearrangements with V and J called that TCRdb kept. Clones are partly lost; checked studies trace under half to an unresolved V gene and leave the rest unexplained. V and J calls and clone size are as listed in that table; D and trimming were resolved from the DNA. Within this sample are about a million clones, with approximately 80% of them counted one time only. The leading ten clones occupy over 0.8% of the sample.

With respect to this clone: Which antigen it targets is not known. Base-call qualities are not available, and no considerably larger clone is one nucleotide away.

The donors were healthy, HIV-negative adults who had no recently reported acute infections or vaccinations. Every donor was a Caucasian adult living in Nashville, Tennessee, USA. Magnetic negative selection was used to enrich CD4+ T cells, after which naive cells were positively selected on CD45RA and the negative fraction became the memory subset. Blood was obtained by leukapheresis, after which PBMCs were separated by Ficoll-Histopaque density gradient centrifugation and cryopreserved in liquid nitrogen vapor phase. Analytical flow cytometry was used to check the purity and quantity of every magnetically sorted T cell population. Each sorted fraction had its genomic DNA isolated and then quantified by UV absorbance on a Nanodrop 2000c. Sequencing was carried out using memory CD4+ T cells from PBMCs. What this sample's cell subset or site label stands for: CD45RA-negative fraction. The TCR originated in a man between 18 and 29 years old in good health. Some clones in this sample may be carry-over from other donors' samples.

The sequenced DNA: TGTGCCAGCAGTTTCGGGGGGACAGACAGCTCCTACGAGCAGTACTTC. Translated, it gives CASSFGGTDSSYEQYF. The chain employs TRBV28 and TRBJ2-5, with a tentative D call of TRBD1 or TRBD2, each matching 7 bases. The DNA end is a closer match to TRBJ2-7, so the J assignment may be wrong. The germline V gene gives CDR1 as MDHEN and CDR2 as SYDVKM. CDR3 length: 16 amino acids, cysteine to phenylalanine. Of the read, only the CDR3 DNA is kept; its 48 bases are in frame from base 1.